Detailed here is one T cell receptor (beta chain). No cognate antigen has been identified for it. Base qualities are not provided; no much larger clone lies one nucleotide away. The immunoSEQ Assay, a bias-controlled multiplex PCR, was used to amplify TCRbeta CDR3 regions from genomic DNA. As for the original processing: The number of nucleated cells in each sample was estimated from the amplification of reference gene primers within the assay. To quantify the absolute abundance of each unique TCRbeta CDR3 rearrangement, sequence reads were collapsed and filtered. Productive Simpson clonality was computed per sample as the square root of Simpson's diversity index over productive rearrangements. Imported from immuneACCESS, the table was reduced by TCRdb to in-frame sequences with V and J called. These copies leave out some clones; in studies compared against another copy, an unresolved V gene accounts for under half, and the cause of the remainder is not known. Clonal size and the V and J genes are those of that table, whereas D and trimming came from the DNA. The sample table shows 200,000 to 300,000 clones, and around 87% are seen once. The top ten hold around 3.3% of the sample.

These data come from a study of blood T cell repertoires in COVID-19 (dated by TCRdb to about 2020). In the study overall: Samples covering the acute and convalescent phases of COVID-19 were provided by collaborators in the United States, Italy and Spain. The prospective study material was composed of cDNA or gDNA derived from T cells, B-cell-depleted T cells, or PBMCs. Deeply sampled blood TCRbeta repertoires from subjects exposed to, actively infected with, or recovered from COVID-19 were included in the dataset. The repertoires were released in a freely available public database meant as a resource for research on the immune response to SARS-CoV-2. The samples were drawn from two sources: the first 160 participants of the ongoing ImmuneRACE study, and 1,000 to 1,500 subjects contributed by 6 global collaborators. The sample metadata nearly always contained a de-identified subject ID, COVID-19 status, age in years and sex. Where available, HLA class I and class II types were obtained from metadata supplied by the sample provider rather than from assay-based typing. Findings and caveats that apply to the study as a whole: Clinical and demographic metadata were provided uncurated, with the amount varying by source and participant.

V has 3 bases trimmed and J has 6 bases trimmed; junction bases matching no gene number 1. Reading from cysteine to phenylalanine, the CDR3 counts 13 amino acids. The retained sequence is limited to the CDR3, 39 bases, with the frame set at the first base. Enrolling through a virtual design, the prospective study's participants ranged in age from roughly 18 to 89 years and lived across 20 to 30 United States geographic areas. Cohort assignment in the prospective study relied on participant-reported clinical history from a screening survey and a study questionnaire. In the prospective study, whole blood, serum and a nasopharyngeal or oropharyngeal swab were collected from each participant by mobile phlebotomists. Additional blood draws and questionnaires over an approximately 2-month period could optionally be provided by prospective study participants. Prospective study blood samples were shipped either frozen or at room temperature before DNA extraction.

The source of this sequence is a woman aged 35 to 49 with acute COVID-19. Input material: PBMCs or T cells enriched from blood (not recorded which). The rearranged segments are TRBV12-3 or TRBV12-4 and TRBJ1-4; 7 middle bases align to TRBD1. CDR3 reads: CASSFQGDEKLFF. In nucleotides, the sequence is TGTGCCAGCAGTTTCCAGGGGGATGAAAAACTGTTTTTT.